The clone carrying this TCR beta chain was picked up a small number of times. Its target is unknown. This entry is derived from a study of beta chain features in type 1 diabetes. Overall study results and limits: A potential influence of HLA type upon TCRB rearrangement remained unresolved herein. Possibly, sequencing cDNA over-represented cells that had high TCR expression levels. Type 1 diabetes patients showed a moderate but significant shortening of TCRB CDR3s in all four CD4+ subsets. More deletions and fewer insertions at VDJ junctions were found in patients with type 1 diabetes.

The sequenced template was cDNA made from the entire isolated RNA. Some clones are missing from TCRdb's copy, which holds only in-frame ones; the method was immunoSEQ multiplex PCR. This sample has some 660,000 clones, with around 15% found just once. CD45RO/CCR7/CD25/CD127/CD95/CD27 separated CD4+ naive, central memory, regulatory and stem cell-like memory cells by sorting. Trimming cost V 3 bases and J 2 bases, with 11 bases left between them. Looked up from germline, CDR1 is SGHTA and CDR2 is FQGNSA. The CDR3 is made up of 14 amino acids. The receptor comes from a man between 18 and 29 years old with type 1 diabetes. This chain joins TRBV7-2 and TRBJ2-7; D might be TRBD2 (5 bases). Input material: naive CD4+ T cells from blood. As DNA, the CDR3 is TGTGCCAGCAGCTTGTCGCAGAGGGCCTACGAGCAGTACTTC. This encodes CASSLSQRAYEQYF.